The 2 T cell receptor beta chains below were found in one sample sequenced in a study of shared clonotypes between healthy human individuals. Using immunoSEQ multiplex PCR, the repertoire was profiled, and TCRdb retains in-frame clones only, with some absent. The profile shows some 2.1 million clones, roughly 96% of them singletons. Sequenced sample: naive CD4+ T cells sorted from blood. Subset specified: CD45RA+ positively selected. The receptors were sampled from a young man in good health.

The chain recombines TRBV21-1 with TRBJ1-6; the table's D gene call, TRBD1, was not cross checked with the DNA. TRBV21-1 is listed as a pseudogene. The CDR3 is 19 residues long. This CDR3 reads CASSKAPNGGTERHSPLHF. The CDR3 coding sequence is TGTGCCAGCAGCAAAGCGCCCAATGGCGGGACAGAGAGACATTCACCCCTCCACTTT.

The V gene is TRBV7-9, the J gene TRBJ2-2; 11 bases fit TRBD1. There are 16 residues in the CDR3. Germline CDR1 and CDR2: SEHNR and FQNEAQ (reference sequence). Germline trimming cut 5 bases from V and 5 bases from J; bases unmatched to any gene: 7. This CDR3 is CASSKTGTGGTGELFF. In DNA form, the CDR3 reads TGTGCCAGCAGCAAGACCGGGACAGGGGGAACCGGGGAGCTGTTTTTT.